Shown below are 3 T cell receptor beta chains from a single sample sequenced in a study of T cells after yellow fever vaccination. MiXCR was run by TCRdb on the 5' RACE reads, yielding one entry per CDR3 protein. The sample contains 45,000 to 60,000 distinct CDR3 sequences, 5.5% to 6% of which appear only once. Here the sequenced sample was PBMCs, either bulk or a sorted T-cell subset (CD4+, CD8+, memory, or dextramer-sorted; not recorded which), taken on the day of the yellow fever booster vaccination. The receptors were gathered from a man aged 18 to 35 who received the YFV17D yellow fever vaccine.

This clonotype was seen ten or more times. This chain links TRBV28 with TRBJ2-3; D remains ambiguous. The CDR3 runs to 12 residues. The germline V and J ends were trimmed by 6 bases and 4 bases, with 8 bases remaining between them. Germline V gene sequence: CDR1 MDHEN, CDR2 SYDVKM. CDR3 nucleotide sequence: TGTGCCAGCAGCCCCTTTGCAGATACGCAGTATTTT. This gives the protein CASSPFADTQYF.

This clonotype was observed a few times. The chain is built from TRBV7-6 and TRBJ1-1; TRBD1 matches 9 bases. This CDR3 has 14 residues. Germline assignment: CDR1 SGHVS and CDR2 FNYEAQ. Trimming cost V 2 bases and J 5 bases; bases outside gene matches: 3. The DNA for the CDR3 is TGTGCCAGCAGCTTAAGACAGGGGGGGACTGAAGCTTTCTTT. Residues: CASSLRQGGTEAFF.

At least ten counts were recorded for this clonotype. V usage is TRBV13 and J usage is TRBJ1-2; 9 bases are a match to TRBD1. The CDR3 consists of 13 residues. CDR1 is PRHDT and CDR2 is FYEKMQ in the germline V gene (reference sequence). Unmatched junction bases numbered 0, after V lost 0 bases and J lost 7 bases. The CDR3 DNA follows: TGTGCCAGCAGCTTAGGGACAGGGGGTGGCTACACCTTC. Translating gives CASSLGTGGGYTF.